A single sample is the source of the 24 T cell receptor beta chains below, sequenced in a study of patients and donors after allogeneic stem cell transplantation. TCRdb re-called the RT-PCR reads through MiXCR, storing one row per CDR3 protein. The profile shows over 130,000 distinct CDR3 sequences, approximately 40% of them singletons. The sample taken for sequencing was blood, either unsorted or a sorted T cell fraction (not recorded which). These receptors all come from a human donor who was either an allogeneic HSCT recipient or a stem cell or donor lymphocyte infusion donor (not recorded which). It is not recorded whose cells these are; they may come from a transplant donor.

The V call is TRBV28, the J call TRBJ2-1; TRBD2 is a possible D gene (6 bases). CDR1 and CDR2 from the germline V gene are MDHEN and SYDVKM. V was pared by 8 bases and J by 6 bases, with 11 bases between. The length of the CDR3 is 12 residues. The CDR3 loop reads CASGLPFNEQFF. In nucleotides, the CDR3 is TGTGCCAGCGGACTACCATTCAATGAGCAGTTCTTC.

This chain joins TRBV13 and TRBJ2-2; TRBD1 agrees at 9 bases. Germline CDR1 PRHDT, CDR2 FYEKMQ (reference sequence). This CDR3 has 17 residues. J was trimmed by 2 bases and V by 5 bases; bases with no gene match: 9. CDR3: CASSPSRDRENTGELFF. The CDR3 DNA sequence: TGTGCCAGCAGCCCTTCCCGGGACAGGGAAAACACCGGGGAGCTGTTTTTT.

Only one count was recorded for this clonotype. The chain combines TRBV13 with TRBJ2-3; D remains ambiguous. This CDR3 is built from 18 residues. Germline V gene lookup returns CDR1 PRHDT and CDR2 FYEKMQ (reference sequence). V was clipped by 1 base and J by 4 bases, with 21 bases between them. CDR3 loop: CASSLEGVEEGYPDTQYF. CDR3 coding DNA: TGTGCCAGCAGCTTAGAAGGAGTCGAGGAAGGGTATCCAGATACGCAGTATTTT.

This clonotype occurred a few times. The CDR3: CASRPDEAFF. The CDR3 bases are TGTGCCAGCAGGCCTGATGAAGCTTTCTTT. The chain links TRBV7-9 to TRBJ1-1; no definite D call. V was clipped by 6 bases and J by 7 bases, with 6 bases between them. The CDR3 runs 10 residues. Germline V CDR1 and CDR2: SEHNR, FQNEAQ (reference sequence).

V usage is TRBV11-2 and J usage is TRBJ2-1, with D unresolved. CDR1 is SGHAT and CDR2 is FQNNGV in the germline V gene. The CDR3 extends over 12 amino acids. Trimming took off 5 bases at V and 7 bases at J, with 9 bases between the two ends. The CDR3 sequence: CASSAVSNEQFF. The CDR3 coding sequence is TGTGCCAGCAGCGCGGTTAGTAATGAGCAGTTCTTC.

The chain has TRBV10-3 and TRBJ2-7; D call uncertain. The CDR3 runs 15 residues. Deletions cut 0 bases from V and 2 bases from J, with 11 bases between. The germline V gene has CDR1 ENHRY and CDR2 SYGVKD. The CDR3 spells CAISESWVLTYEQYV. In nucleotides, the CDR3 is TGTGCCATCAGTGAGTCCTGGGTTCTGACCTACGAGCAGTACGTC.

The rearrangement links TRBV9 to TRBJ2-7; TRBD2 might be the D (5 bases). Deletions cut 4 bases from V and 3 bases from J, with 20 bases between. This CDR3 spans 16 amino acids. Per the germline V gene, CDR1 is SGDLS and CDR2 is YYNGEE. The CDR3 here is CASSPYSGFPDYEQYF. DNA for the CDR3: TGTGCCAGCAGCCCGTACTCGGGGTTCCCAGACTACGAGCAGTACTTC.

This clonotype was picked up many times. The J gene is TRBJ1-1, the V gene TRBV6-1; 7 positions match TRBD1. CDR1 is MNHNS, CDR2 SASEGT, per germline. The V segment lost 5 bases and the J segment 2 bases; nucleotides outside the gene matches: 5. This CDR3 has 14 amino acids. CDR3 residues: CASSRTGVNTEAFF. Written as DNA, the CDR3 is TGTGCCAGCAGTCGGACAGGCGTCAACACTGAAGCTTTCTTT.

The chain couples TRBV15 to TRBJ2-3, with no clear D. V gave up 5 bases and J gave up 0 bases, with 9 bases separating them. The CDR3 runs 14 residues. Germline-derived CDR1 and CDR2 are LNHNV and YYDKDF (reference sequence). The CDR3 loop is CATSPHISTDTQYF. The CDR3 bases are TGTGCCACCAGCCCCCACATAAGCACAGATACGCAGTATTTT.

This chain links TRBV7-2 with TRBJ1-2; D possibly corresponds to TRBD1 (5 bases). Trimming left V 1 base short and J 1 base short, with 16 bases between. The V gene's germline CDR1 is SGHTA and CDR2 FQGNSA. CDR3 length: 17 amino acids. The CDR3 reads CASSLGGVSLLNYGYTF. As DNA, the CDR3 is TGTGCCAGCAGCTTAGGAGGGGTCTCCTTGCTTAACTATGGCTACACCTTC.

Only a few counts were recorded for this clonotype. The chain joins TRBV10-3 to TRBJ1-2, with D maybe TRBD1 (5 bases). V was clipped by 10 bases and J by 4 bases, with 13 bases between them. Germline CDR1 is ENHRY and CDR2 is SYGVKD. This CDR3 is built from 12 residues. The CDR3 spells CATGHPPYGYTF. In DNA, the CDR3 is TGTGCCACCGGACATCCCCCCTATGGCTACACCTTC.

This clonotype was seen a handful of times. The V call is TRBV6-5, the J call TRBJ1-1; TRBD1 is a possible D gene (5 bases). V dropped 6 bases and J dropped 1 base, with 15 bases sitting between them. Per the germline V gene, CDR1 is MNHEY and CDR2 is SVGAGI. The CDR3 is 15 residues long. DNA for the CDR3: TGTGCCAGCAGCCGAGGACGGGGGGGGAACACTGAAGCTTTCTTT. It encodes CASSRGRGGNTEAFF.

The chain couples TRBV5-1 to TRBJ2-1; TRBD2 might be the D (6 bases). From germline, CDR1 is SGHRS and CDR2 YFSETQ. The CDR3 runs 16 residues. V lost 0 bases and J 5 bases, leaving 15 bases between the germline ends. DNA for the CDR3: TGCGCCAGCAGCTTGGCGCCCGGGGGTCCCAACAATGAGCAGTTCTTC. It yields the protein CASSLAPGGPNNEQFF.

This rearrangement joins TRBV7-9 to TRBJ2-1, with TRBD1 as a possible D gene (5 bases). CDR3 size: 14 residues. Germline V gene sequence: CDR1 SEHNR, CDR2 FQNEAQ (reference sequence). Between the trimmed V and J ends, which lost 4 bases and 3 bases, there was a span of 10 bases. CDR3 protein: CASSSQGNYNEQFF. As DNA, the CDR3 is TGTGCCAGCAGCTCTCAGGGAAACTACAATGAGCAGTTCTTC.

This clonotype was detected a few times. The chain carries TRBV29-1 and TRBJ1-2; D unresolved. Germline V CDR1 and CDR2: SQVTM, ANQGSEA. The CDR3 has 10 residues. The V and J ends lost 4 bases and 8 bases respectively, with 8 bases between them. Here the CDR3 reads CSVGAGGYTF. Written as DNA, the CDR3 is TGCAGCGTTGGGGCCGGCGGCTACACCTTC.

The rearrangement joins TRBV7-2 to TRBJ1-6; D is undetermined. The length of the CDR3 is 14 residues. V was pared by 2 bases and J by 10 bases, with 12 bases between. CDR1 is SGHTA and CDR2 is FQGNSA in the germline V gene. The CDR3: CASSLLGMRSPLHF. CDR3 DNA: TGTGCCAGCAGCTTATTAGGGATGCGGTCACCCCTCCACTTT.

This clonotype was recorded once. The rearrangement uses TRBV12-3 or TRBV12-4 and TRBJ2-5, with TRBD1 identical over 7 bases. V lost 5 bases, J lost 4 bases, and 13 bases stayed unmatched. The CDR3 has 16 residues. CDR3 sequence (DNA): TGTGCCAGCAGTACACCTCCGACAGGGCACCCAGAGACCCAGTACTTC. The encoded protein is CASSTPPTGHPETQYF.

The V call is TRBV12-3 or TRBV12-4, the J call TRBJ2-3; 9 positions match TRBD2. V was clipped by 2 bases and J by 0 bases; unmatched bases: 9. The CDR3 runs 18 residues. The CDR3 reads CASSLPWALAGSTDTQYF. CDR3 nucleotide sequence: TGTGCCAGCAGTTTACCGTGGGCTCTAGCGGGGAGCACAGATACGCAGTATTTT.

The chain uses TRBV28 and TRBJ1-5, with a tentative D call TRBD1 (5 bases). Germline loops: CDR1 MDHEN, CDR2 SYDVKM. This CDR3 is 13 amino acids long. V dropped 4 bases and J dropped 6 bases, with 10 bases sitting between them. CDR3 region: CASSSVTGQPQHF. The CDR3 coding sequence is TGTGCCAGCAGTTCAGTTACAGGTCAGCCCCAGCATTTT.

DNA of the CDR3: TGTGCCAGCAGCTTAAGCGCAGGGGCCGTTAATTCACCCCTCCACTTT. Its translation: CASSLSAGAVNSPLHF. V gene TRBV7-2 combines with J gene TRBJ1-6; tentatively, D is TRBD1 (6 bases). This CDR3 spans 16 amino acids. Germline V lookup: CDR1 SGHTA, CDR2 FQGNSA. V was shortened by 2 bases and J by 6 bases, with 14 bases between the two germline ends.

V usage is TRBV20-1 and J usage is TRBJ1-1, with D unresolved. Trimming stripped 3 bases from V and 4 bases from J, with 12 bases between. This CDR3 has 13 amino acids. The germline V gene has CDR1 DFQATT and CDR2 SNEGSKA (reference sequence). The CDR3 coding sequence is TGCAGTGCTAGTTCTACGCGCGGCACTGAAGCTTTCTTT. Amino acid sequence: CSASSTRGTEAFF.

The chain has TRBV25-1 and TRBJ1-1; 12 bases map to TRBD1. V dropped 3 bases and J dropped 0; count of bases not matched to a gene: 8. Germline V lookup: CDR1 MGHDK, CDR2 SYGVNS. This CDR3 comprises 18 residues. The CDR3 DNA reads as TGTGCCAGCAGTGAGAGCGGGGACAGGGGGCAGGTGAACACTGAAGCTTTCTTT. This encodes CASSESGDRGQVNTEAFF.

This clonotype turned up a few times. J is TRBJ2-1 and V is TRBV28; TRBD2 is a possible D gene (6 bases). The V gene lost 5 bases and the J gene lost 5 bases, with 7 bases spanning the gap. The CDR3 extends over 12 amino acids. Germline V gene lookup returns CDR1 MDHEN and CDR2 SYDVKM. CDR3 sequence: CASSREDNEQFF. Here the CDR3 DNA reads TGTGCCAGCAGTAGGGAGGACAATGAGCAGTTCTTC.

The chain links TRBV6-1 to TRBJ1-6; 7 nucleotides line up with TRBD1. Germline V gene lookup returns CDR1 MNHNS and CDR2 SASEGT. The CDR3 contains 15 residues. J was trimmed by 8 bases and V by 10 bases; bases with no gene match: 14. CDR3 sequence (DNA): TGTGCCACCAAGGATGGAGGGGGCTTGGATTCACCCCTCCACTTT. Its translation is CATKDGGGLDSPLHF.